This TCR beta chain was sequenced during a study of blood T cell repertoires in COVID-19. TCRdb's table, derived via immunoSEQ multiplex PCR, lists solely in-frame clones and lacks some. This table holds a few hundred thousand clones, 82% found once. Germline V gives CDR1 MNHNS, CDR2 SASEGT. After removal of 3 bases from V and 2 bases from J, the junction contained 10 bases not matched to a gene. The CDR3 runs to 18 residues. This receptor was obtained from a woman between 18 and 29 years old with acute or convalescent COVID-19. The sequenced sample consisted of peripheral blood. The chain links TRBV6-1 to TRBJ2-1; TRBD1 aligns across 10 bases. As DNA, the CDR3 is TGTGCCAGCAGTGATTGGGGACAGGGGACTTTCCCCTACAATGAGCAGTTCTTC. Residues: CASSDWGQGTFPYNEQFF.